This TCR beta chain stems from a study of post-analysis software for immune sequencing data. About the study: Courses of disease covered relapsing-remitting, secondary progressive and progressive-relapsing multiple sclerosis.

This clonotype was detected a few times. Antigen specificity is unknown. Findings and limits, study-wide: Significantly lower normalized Chao1 diversity was seen in multiple sclerosis patients than in controls. In patients, roughly five TRBV segments were more frequent than in controls, with TRBV5-6, TRBV5-1 and TRBV20-1 among them. Under the F measure, samples that were prepared in one batch clustered strongly together.

The CDR3 length is 15 residues. V lost 5 bases and J lost 3; bases outside the gene matches: 9. Unique molecular identifiers had been added to the TCR beta cDNA libraries. T cells, about 0.85 to 11 million of them, yielded roughly 0.5 million cDNA molecules. From the PCR reads, TCRdb called clonotypes with MiXCR, one entry per CDR3 protein. The sample contains more than 450,000 distinct CDR3 sequences, roughly 47% of which appear only once. The specimen was blood. V and J are TRBV12-3 or TRBV12-4 and TRBJ2-7; 8 nucleotides agree with TRBD1. The TCR was taken from a girl aged 5 to 17 with multiple sclerosis. CDR3 sequence: CASSRDRSGNYEQYF. DNA of the CDR3: TGTGCCAGCAGTAGGGACAGGTCCGGGAACTACGAGCAGTACTTC.